Shown below are 12 T cell receptor beta chains from a single sample sequenced in a study of regulatory T cells in long-lasting Graves disease. Arm-PCR of CDR3 regions with iRepertoire HTBI primers generated TCR beta libraries. From the multiplex PCR reads, TCRdb called clonotypes with MiXCR, one entry per CDR3 protein. In the table there are hundreds of thousands of distinct CDR3 sequences, 16% of which are singletons. Time point meaning: newly diagnosed GD, antithyroid drugs for less than 3 months. Isolated PBMC RNA provided the starting material for the TCR library. A further study also used this sample, focusing on T cells in Graves' hyperthyroidism and ophthalmopathy.

The sample consisted of peripheral blood mononuclear cells (PBMCs), taken at new diagnosis, from a patient treated with antithyroid drugs. These receptors were taken from a man aged 40-50 years with Graves disease.

This clonotype was detected many times. The chain joins TRBV7-9 to TRBJ1-2; 7 bases match TRBD1. Germline V CDR1 and CDR2: SEHNR, FQNEAQ (reference sequence). The CDR3 has 15 residues. Trimming took 1 base from V and 8 from J; bases not matched to a gene: 10. CDR3 in amino acids: CASSLGYRQGEGYTF. CDR3 sequence (DNA): TGTGCCAGCAGCTTAGGATATCGGCAGGGGGAGGGCTACACCTTC.

The chain has TRBV20-1 and TRBJ2-1; D is unresolved. The V gene lost 4 bases and the J gene lost 5 bases, with 12 bases spanning the gap. CDR1 DFQATT and CDR2 SNEGSKA come from the germline V gene (reference sequence). This CDR3 contains 13 residues. The CDR3 spells CSATYSLNNEQFF. Written as DNA, the CDR3 is TGCAGTGCTACCTACTCACTCAACAATGAGCAGTTCTTC.

This clonotype has a count of ten or more. The chain is built from TRBV27 and TRBJ2-1, with 10 bases identical to TRBD1. V shed 3 bases, J shed 4 bases, and the junction held 6 bases outside the gene matches. Germline CDR1 reads MNHEY; CDR2 reads SMNVEV (reference sequence). CDR3 length: 16 residues. The CDR3 is CASSFMDRGLYNEQFF. The CDR3 nucleotides are TGTGCCAGCAGTTTCATGGACAGGGGGTTATACAATGAGCAGTTCTTC.

This clonotype was detected a few times. The genes are TRBV5-1 and TRBJ2-5; D is unclear. Trimming pared 0 bases from V and 2 bases from J, leaving 8 bases between. The CDR3 has 14 residues. The germline CDR1 and CDR2 sequences are SGHRS and YFSETQ. DNA for the CDR3: TGCGCCAGCAGCTTGGATGCCAGTCAAGAGACCCAGTACTTC. Its protein product is CASSLDASQETQYF.

Many counts were recorded for this clonotype. J is TRBJ2-3 and V is TRBV10-3; D might be TRBD2 (6 bases). From germline, CDR1 is ENHRY and CDR2 SYGVKD. Deletions cut 3 bases from V and 2 bases from J, with 21 bases between. The CDR3 spans 18 residues. The CDR3 protein is CAISDLFVNSGHTDTQYF. The CDR3 DNA reads as TGTGCCATCAGTGATCTTTTCGTGAATAGCGGCCACACAGATACGCAGTATTTT.

This clonotype was picked up many times. The chain links TRBV7-3 to TRBJ1-2; D unresolved. The CDR3 sequence is 13 residues long. CDR1 and CDR2 from the germline V gene are SGHTA and FQGTGA. Trimming took off 3 bases at V and 4 bases at J, with 9 bases between the two ends. The CDR3 loop is CASSLGRSYGYTF. The CDR3 nucleotides read TGTGCCAGCAGCTTGGGCAGATCCTATGGCTACACCTTC.

The rearrangement links TRBV27 to TRBJ2-1, with D possibly being TRBD2 (7 bases). Germline CDR1 and CDR2: MNHEY and SMNVEV (reference sequence). The CDR3 spans 15 residues. Between the trimmed V and J ends, which lost 3 bases and 7 bases, there was a span of 16 bases. The CDR3 bases are TGTGCCAGCAGTTTTGGAGGGGGGGCCGTTAATGAGCAGTTCTTC. It yields the protein CASSFGGGAVNEQFF.

Many counts were recorded for this clonotype. The chain is built from TRBV2 and TRBJ1-4; 8 bases agree with TRBD1. The trim removed 5 bases at V and 3 bases at J, leaving 5 bases unmatched. Germline V gene lookup returns CDR1 SNHLY and CDR2 FYNNEI. The CDR3 totals 15 residues. The CDR3 loop is CASSFMTGANEKLFF. DNA of the CDR3: TGTGCCAGCAGTTTCATGACAGGGGCTAATGAAAAACTGTTTTTT.

This clonotype was detected many times. This chain joins TRBV7-6 and TRBJ2-5; 9 positions match TRBD1. The V gene end was trimmed by 4 bases and the J gene end by 10 bases; junction bases not matched to a gene: 7. The CDR3 is 13 residues long. Germline values: CDR1 SGHVS, CDR2 FNYEAQ. The CDR3 loop is CASSSRDREDQYF. The DNA of the CDR3 is TGTGCCAGCAGCTCGCGGGACAGGGAGGACCAGTACTTC.

With regard to this clonotype: The germline gene is not matched at one end of the junction; a read error may be the cause. The chain carries TRBV5-5 and TRBJ1-5; TRBD1 agrees at 7 bases. CDR1 is SGHKS, CDR2 YYEKEE, per germline (reference sequence). The CDR3 has 22 amino acids. CDR3 DNA sequence: TGTGCCTGCAGCTCTTCGACAGGGAGGTATAGCCTTTCGTTTGTGGGCAATCAGCCCCAGCATTTT. Encoded protein: CACSSSTGRYSLSFVGNQPQHF.

In its sample, this clonotype was seen many times. V is TRBV20-1 and J is TRBJ2-5; maybe TRBD1 (6 bases). V was clipped by 0 bases and J by 5 bases, with 16 bases between them. Germline V CDR1 and CDR2: DFQATT, SNEGSKA (reference sequence). This CDR3 is built from 15 residues. The CDR3: CSARDMTGPGETQYF. DNA for the CDR3: TGCAGTGCTAGAGATATGACAGGACCTGGGGAGACCCAGTACTTC.

Comments on this clonotype: A much larger clonotype is one base distant, so this may be a read error. This sequence joins TRBV2 and TRBJ2-2; TRBD1 aligns across 9 bases. From germline, CDR1 is SNHLY and CDR2 FYNNEI. The CDR3 consists of 15 residues. The CDR3 DNA reads as TGTGCCAGCAGCTCCGGGACAGGGATGGCCGGGGGGCTGTTTTTT. As protein: CASSSGTGMAGGLFF.